This record covers a single TCR beta chain. The CDR3 is made up of 16 amino acids. Looked up from germline, CDR1 is GTSNPN and CDR2 is SVGIG (reference sequence). Between the trimmed V and J ends, which lost 1 base and 5 bases, there was a span of 20 bases. This specimen belongs to a study of blood T cell repertoires in COVID-19. Overall study: Researchers got acute and convalescent COVID-19 samples from the United States, Italy and Spain. Nucleic acid was either cDNA or gDNA, and it came from T cells, B-cell-depleted T cells, or PBMCs.

Source study methods: Reference gene primer amplification yielded estimated nucleated cell counts. Measured with immunoSEQ multiplex PCR; TCRdb has only the in-frame clones, and not every one. V, J and clone size are taken as reported in that table, and D and trimming were inferred from the DNA itself. The table shows almost 400,000 clones, with around 87% occurring only once. Seattle cases were enrolled at active infection and followed longitudinally. The rearrangement uses TRBV30 and TRBJ1-1, with D perhaps TRBD1 (6 bases). Sequencing was done on a sample of peripheral blood. The origin of this receptor is a woman in her sixties with COVID-19, enrolled during active disease. CDR3 nucleotides: TGTGCCTGGAGTGGCCACCTCGGGACATTAGGAACTGAAGCTTTCTTT. The encoded protein is CAWSGHLGTLGTEAFF.